These 15 T cell receptor beta chains share one sample of origin, sequenced in a study of response to subunit inactivated influenza vaccine. MiXCR, run by TCRdb on the RT-PCR reads, gives a single entry per CDR3 protein. This sample has around 520,000 distinct CDR3 sequences, with approximately 10% found just once. This specimen was PBMCs from blood, taken on the day of vaccination. The receptors shown here come from a man aged 45-60 years who received an inactivated influenza vaccine.

This clonotype was picked up a small number of times. V usage is TRBV3-1 and J usage is TRBJ1-2, with 10 positions matching TRBD1. Trimming removed 1 base from V and 4 bases from J; junction bases left unmatched: 12. The CDR3 is 18 amino acids. The germline V gene encodes CDR1 LGHDT and CDR2 YNNKEL (reference sequence). The CDR3: CASSQGIPGQGIPYGYTF. CDR3 in DNA: TGTGCCAGCAGCCAAGGGATTCCGGGACAGGGGATACCCTATGGCTACACCTTC. The variable domain in full, completed from reference TRBV3-1 and TRBJ1-2, reads DTAVSQTPKYLVTQMGNDKSIKCEQNLGHDTMYWYKQDSKKFLKIMFSYNNKELIINETVPNRFSPKSPDKAHLNLHINSLELGDSAVYFCASSQGIPGQGIPYGYTFGSGTRLTVV.

This clonotype showed up many times. This chain joins TRBV12-3 or TRBV12-4 and TRBJ2-5; D possibly corresponds to TRBD2 (5 bases). V was clipped by 3 bases and J by 0 bases, with 8 bases between them. The CDR3 length is 14 residues. CDR3 DNA sequence: TGTGCCAGCAGTTTTACCGGGGACCAAGAGACCCAGTACTTC. It codes for CASSFTGDQETQYF.

The chain recombines TRBV5-6 with TRBJ2-7; 12 bases map to TRBD2. Germline assignment: CDR1 SGHDT and CDR2 YYEEEE. This CDR3 region has 17 residues. The ends lost 0 bases at V and 3 bases at J; junction bases unmatched: 7. DNA for the CDR3: TGTGCCAGCAGCTTGGAAGGACTAGCGGGAAAACGCTACGAGCAGTACTTC. As protein: CASSLEGLAGKRYEQYF.

V gene TRBV6-5 combines with J gene TRBJ2-5; 10 bases agree with TRBD2. V lost 3 bases and J lost 4; bases outside the gene matches: 11. Germline V CDR1 and CDR2: MNHEY, SVGAGI. This CDR3 has 17 amino acids. For the CDR3, the DNA is TGTGCCAGCAGTTATCTAGCGGGAGTTCCGGGCGTAGAGACCCAGTACTTC. Translated: CASSYLAGVPGVETQYF.

V is TRBV27 and J is TRBJ2-7, with D tentatively TRBD1 or TRBD2 (6 bases each). Germline V gene sequence: CDR1 MNHEY, CDR2 SMNVEV (reference sequence). This CDR3 comprises 15 residues. The V end lost 0 bases, the J end lost 4 bases, and 13 bases lay between the germline ends. CDR3 coding DNA: TGTGCCAGCAGTTTATCATGGGGGGCCGGGTACGAGCAGTACTTC. Translating gives CASSLSWGAGYEQYF.

The chain employs TRBV5-1 and TRBJ2-1, with a tentative D call TRBD1 (6 bases). V lost 4 bases and J 9 bases, leaving 11 bases between the germline ends. This CDR3 is 12 amino acids long. Germline lookup yields CDR1 SGHRS and CDR2 YFSETQ. The CDR3 reads CASSQQGFEQFF. The DNA of the CDR3 is TGCGCCAGCAGCCAGCAGGGGTTTGAGCAGTTCTTC.

This clonotype turned up a few times. The V gene is TRBV4-2, the J gene TRBJ2-5; 10 positions agree with TRBD1. V lost 0 bases, J lost 0 bases, and 4 bases stayed unmatched. CDR3 length: 17 residues. CDR1 and CDR2 from the germline V gene are LGHNA and YNFKEQ. The CDR3 region is CASSQDLDRGYQETQYF. CDR3 DNA sequence: TGTGCCAGCAGCCAAGACTTGGACAGGGGGTACCAAGAGACCCAGTACTTC.

This clonotype was observed at least ten times. V gene TRBV29-1 combines with J gene TRBJ2-5; 10 bases match TRBD1. The germline V gene encodes CDR1 SQVTM and CDR2 ANQGSEA. There are 14 residues in the CDR3. Trimming cost V 6 bases and J 3 bases; bases outside gene matches: 7. The CDR3 bases are TGCAGCGTCAATCCCGGGACAGGGGAAGAGACCCAGTACTTC. Residues: CSVNPGTGEETQYF.

This clonotype has more than one count but fewer than ten. J is TRBJ2-3 and V is TRBV5-1; a possible D gene is TRBD2 (6 bases). Per the germline V gene, CDR1 is SGHRS and CDR2 is YFSETQ. There are 16 residues in the CDR3. V was shortened by 0 bases and J by 4 bases, with 15 bases between the two germline ends. DNA for the CDR3: TGCGCCAGCAGCTTGGAGGGCGGGGCGAGGGCAGATACGCAGTATTTT. It yields the protein CASSLEGGARADTQYF.

This clonotype was observed a few times. The chain carries TRBV11-2 and TRBJ1-1; 8 nucleotides match TRBD1. V was clipped by 5 bases and J by 0 bases; unmatched bases: 5. This CDR3 is 15 amino acids long. Germline lookup yields CDR1 SGHAT and CDR2 FQNNGV. The CDR3 loop is CASSPTDRVNTEAFF. CDR3 nucleotides: TGTGCCAGCAGCCCGACGGACAGGGTGAACACTGAAGCTTTCTTT.

This clonotype was counted a few times. One end of the junction is discordant with germline, which a read error may explain. The rearrangement joins TRBV6-2 or TRBV6-3 to TRBJ2-5; D might be TRBD1 (6 bases). This CDR3 has 15 residues. Per germline, CDR1 MNHEY and CDR2 SVGEGT. The DNA of the CDR3 is TGTGCCAGCAGTTATTGGGGACATACCCAAGCGACCCAGTACTTC. The encoded protein is CASSYWGHTQATQYF.

The CDR3 DNA sequence: TGTGCCAGCAGCTTAGGACCAGCTAGCGGGAGGGTCGAGACCCAGTACTTC. This sequence encodes CASSLGPASGRVETQYF. The J gene is TRBJ2-5, the V gene TRBV7-9; 12 positions match TRBD2. The J segment lost 5 bases and the V segment lost 1 base, leaving 8 bases of the junction unmatched. The CDR3 length is 17 residues. The germline V gene has CDR1 SEHNR and CDR2 FQNEAQ (reference sequence).

The sample holds a few counts of this clonotype. The J gene is TRBJ1-5, the V gene TRBV10-3; no clear D gene. V was cut by 0 bases and J by 5 bases, with 8 bases left in between. CDR1 is ENHRY, CDR2 SYGVKD, per germline. This CDR3 has 14 residues. This CDR3 reads CAISESGSHQPQHF. CDR3 DNA sequence: TGTGCCATCAGTGAGTCAGGGTCTCATCAGCCCCAGCATTTT.

There are a few counts of this clonotype. The chain has TRBV4-3 and TRBJ1-2; 8 bases are shared with TRBD1. CDR3 length equals 15 residues. Germline V gives CDR1 LGHNA, CDR2 YSLEER. V lost 3 bases, J lost 6 bases, and 9 bases stayed unmatched. CDR3 region: CASSQGDRSIDGYTF. The CDR3 DNA reads as TGCGCCAGCAGCCAGGGGGACAGGTCTATCGATGGCTACACCTTC.

This clonotype has a single count. The chain carries TRBV19 and TRBJ2-6, with a tentative D call TRBD2 (6 bases). There are 16 residues in the CDR3. Germline CDR1 is LNHDA and CDR2 is SQIVND (reference sequence). Trimming took off 8 bases at V and 4 bases at J, with 18 bases between the two ends. The CDR3 DNA follows: TGTGCCAGTCTTCCCACGCGGGGAAGGGGGGCCAACGTCCTGACTTTC. This translates into CASLPTRGRGANVLTF.